This T cell receptor beta chain derives from a study of cytomegalovirus exposure and HLA in healthy donors. Study-wide points: There were 150 to 200 TCR beta chains listed as cytomegalovirus-associated.

The CDR3 runs 14 residues. Germline V gene lookup returns CDR1 LNHDA and CDR2 SQIVND (reference sequence). Trimming took 5 bases from V and 0 from J, leaving 10 bases between them. As to this clone: What it binds is unknown.

Only in-frame clones appear in the TCRdb table, and some are missing; sequencing was by immunoSEQ multiplex PCR. Here the sample spans some 120,000 clones, roughly 90% being singletons. From the 120-subject validation cohort, which was separate from the roughly 670-subject first cohort, the donors were drawn. Sequencing input: PBMCs. The chain recombines TRBV19 with TRBJ1-2, with D tentatively TRBD1 (5 bases). This receptor was taken from a man aged 25 to 45 in good health and CMV-seronegative. The chain's CDR3 is CASSPGGANYGYTF. In DNA, the CDR3 is TGTGCCAGTAGTCCCGGGGGAGCTAACTATGGCTACACCTTC.